The 11 T cell receptor beta chains reported below all come from one sample, sequenced in a study of blood T cell repertoires in COVID-19. Sequencing used immunoSEQ multiplex PCR; TCRdb keeps in-frame clones, though not all of them. The top ten clones hold approximately 4.8% of a sample with approximately 220,000 clones, more than 75% of them seen once. The sample taken for sequencing was peripheral blood. These receptors all come from a man aged 50-59 years with acute or convalescent COVID-19.

This chain connects TRBV4-1 to TRBJ1-1; D gene ambiguous. Germline V gene lookup returns CDR1 MGHRA and CDR2 YSYEKL. V shed 4 bases and J shed 2 bases, with 14 bases lying between them. The CDR3 sequence is 15 residues long. The CDR3 reads CASSREHRDNTEAFF. The CDR3 DNA reads as TGCGCCAGCAGCCGAGAACACCGGGATAACACTGAAGCTTTCTTT.

The J gene is TRBJ1-1, the V gene TRBV19, with D uncertain. Germline loops: CDR1 LNHDA, CDR2 SQIVND (reference sequence). The CDR3 runs to 12 residues. Trimming stripped 3 bases from V and 7 bases from J, with 9 bases between. CDR3 in amino acids: CASSIPYDEAFF. DNA of the CDR3: TGTGCCAGTAGTATCCCCTATGATGAAGCTTTCTTT. The variable domain in full, with the rest retrieved from reference TRBV19 and TRBJ1-1, is DGGITQSPKYLFRKEGQNVTLSCEQNLNHDAMYWYRQDPGQGLRLIYYSQIVNDFQKGDIAEGYSVSREKKESFPLTVTSAQKNPTAFYLCASSIPYDEAFFGQGTRLTVV.

This chain uses TRBV15 with TRBJ1-6, with D possibly TRBD1 on 6 matching bases. Trimming stripped 3 bases from V and 7 bases from J, with 13 bases between. The germline V gene encodes CDR1 LNHNV and CDR2 YYDKDF (reference sequence). CDR3 length equals 15 residues. The CDR3 DNA is TGTGCCACCAGCAGCCGGGACACCTCCAATTCACCCCTCCACTTT. Translating gives CATSSRDTSNSPLHF.

The chain recombines TRBV6-5 with TRBJ1-5; 10 bases map to TRBD1. Germline assignment: CDR1 MNHEY and CDR2 SVGAGI. Losses at the gene ends were 6 bases for V and 6 bases for J; bases not matched to a gene: 5. The CDR3 is 14 amino acids. CDR3: CASRRQGAFQPQHF. The CDR3 nucleotides read TGTGCCAGCAGGAGACAGGGGGCTTTTCAGCCCCAGCATTTT.

The rearrangement links TRBV11-1 to TRBJ2-3, with D possibly matching TRBD1 (5 bases). Germline V gene sequence: CDR1 SGHAT, CDR2 FQDESV (reference sequence). CDR3 size: 14 residues. V dropped 4 bases and J dropped 2 bases, with 10 bases sitting between them. CDR3 nucleotide sequence: TGTGCCAGCAGCTACCGACAGTCCACAGATACGCAGTATTTT. This encodes CASSYRQSTDTQYF.

The chain carries TRBV9 and TRBJ1-5; D remains unclear. The CDR3 contains 18 residues. V gave up 2 bases and J gave up 0 bases, with 18 bases separating them. CDR1 and CDR2 from the germline V gene are SGDLS and YYNGEE. CDR3 protein: CASSVPSFEIYSNQPQHF. In DNA form, the CDR3 reads TGTGCCAGCAGCGTGCCCTCCTTCGAGATATATAGCAATCAGCCCCAGCATTTT.

The chain has TRBV7-8 and TRBJ2-2; TRBD1 matches 7 bases. Germline-derived CDR1 and CDR2 are SGHVS and FQNEAQ. Trimming cost V 6 bases and J 0 bases; bases outside gene matches: 10. This CDR3 comprises 17 residues. The CDR3 nucleotides read TGTGCCAGCAGTTCGTCTGCCGGGACAGCGAACACCGGGGAGCTGTTTTTT. This codes for CASSSSAGTANTGELFF.

This sequence joins TRBV6-5 and TRBJ1-3; perhaps TRBD1 as D (6 bases). The length of the CDR3 is 15 residues. The germline V gene encodes CDR1 MNHEY and CDR2 SVGAGI. Deletions cut 8 bases from V and 3 bases from J, with 17 bases between. Here the CDR3 reads CASANGGAIGNTIYF. CDR3 DNA: TGTGCCAGCGCCAATGGGGGGGCAATTGGAAACACCATATATTTT.

The rearrangement links TRBV2 to TRBJ2-4; 8 bases are a match to TRBD1. V lost 0 bases, J lost 0 bases, and 4 bases stayed unmatched. The CDR3 length is 17 residues. From germline, CDR1 is SNHLY and CDR2 FYNNEI. The CDR3 nucleotides read TGTGCCAGCAGTGAAGCGGGACAGGCCCTAGCCAAAAACATTCAGTACTTC. Translated: CASSEAGQALAKNIQYF.

This rearrangement joins TRBV2 to TRBJ2-1; 8 positions agree with TRBD2. The V and J ends lost 6 bases and 6 bases, in that order; junction bases with no gene match: 4. The CDR3 extends over 13 amino acids. CDR1 SNHLY and CDR2 FYNNEI come from the germline V gene. The CDR3 bases are TGTGCCAGCAGCGGGGGGGACTTCAATGAGCAGTTCTTC. As protein: CASSGGDFNEQFF.

The chain recombines TRBV19 with TRBJ2-2; TRBD1 aligns across 8 bases. V lost 7 bases and J lost 7; bases outside the gene matches: 8. The CDR3 sequence is 14 residues long. Germline V gene data show CDR1 as LNHDA and CDR2 as SQIVND (reference sequence). As DNA, the CDR3 is TGTGCCAGTAACGGGCAGGGGGCTGGCGGGGAGCTGTTTTTT. Translating gives CASNGQGAGGELFF. Full variable domain (remainder filled in from reference TRBV19 and TRBJ2-2): DGGITQSPKYLFRKEGQNVTLSCEQNLNHDAMYWYRQDPGQGLRLIYYSQIVNDFQKGDIAEGYSVSREKKESFPLTVTSAQKNPTAFYLCASNGQGAGGELFFGEGSRLTVL.